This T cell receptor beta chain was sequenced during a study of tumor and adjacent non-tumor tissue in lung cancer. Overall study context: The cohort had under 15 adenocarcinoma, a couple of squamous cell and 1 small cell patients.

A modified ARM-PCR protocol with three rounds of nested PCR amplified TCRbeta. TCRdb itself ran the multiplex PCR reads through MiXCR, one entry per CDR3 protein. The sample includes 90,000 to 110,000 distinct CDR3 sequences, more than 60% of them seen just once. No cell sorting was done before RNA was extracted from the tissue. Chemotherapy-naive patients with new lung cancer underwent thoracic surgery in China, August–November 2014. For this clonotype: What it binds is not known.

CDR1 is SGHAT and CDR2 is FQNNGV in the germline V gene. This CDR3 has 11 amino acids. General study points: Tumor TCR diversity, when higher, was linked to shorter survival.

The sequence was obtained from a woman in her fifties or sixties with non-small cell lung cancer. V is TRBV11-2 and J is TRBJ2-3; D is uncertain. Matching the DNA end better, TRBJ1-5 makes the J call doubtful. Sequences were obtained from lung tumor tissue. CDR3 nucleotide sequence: TGTGCCAGCAGTCCTACCTCTACGCAGCATTTT. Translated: CASSPTSTQHF.